This record concerns one TCR beta chain sequence. This specimen comes from a study of blood T cell repertoires in COVID-19. About the study: Collection of acute and convalescent COVID-19 samples took place in the United States, Italy and Spain. Sample material is recorded as cDNA or gDNA derived from T cells, B-cell-depleted T cells, or PBMCs.

Original handling: Using reference gene primer amplification, nucleated cell counts were estimated. Assay: immunoSEQ multiplex PCR; the TCRdb copy retains only in-frame clones and omits some. V, J and clone size are taken as reported in that table, and D and trimming were inferred from the DNA itself. This sample yields about 96,000 clones, of which approximately 88% are seen a single time; roughly 17% belongs to the top ten. This CDR3 comprises 15 residues. The junction had 5 bases not matched to a gene; V was cut back by 0 bases and J by 5 bases. CDR1 SGHVS and CDR2 FQNEAQ come from the germline V gene.

This receptor was identified in a woman aged 55 to 70 with acute or convalescent COVID-19. The V and J genes are TRBV7-8 and TRBJ1-1, with 8 bases fitting TRBD1. Sequencing used peripheral blood. CDR3 residues: CASSLAAGGRTEAFF. The CDR3, as DNA: TGTGCCAGCAGCTTAGCGGCAGGGGGCAGGACTGAAGCTTTCTTT. The complete variable domain, with remaining parts taken from reference TRBV7-8 and TRBJ1-1, reads GAGVSQSPRYKVAKRGQDVALRCDPISGHVSLFWYQQALGQGPEFLTYFQNEAQLDKSGLPSDRFFAERPEGSVSTLKIQRTQQEDSAVYLCASSLAAGGRTEAFFGQGTRLTVV.